This T cell receptor beta chain was found in a study of blood T cell repertoires in COVID-19. Overall study context: Sites across the United States, Italy and Spain contributed samples from acute and convalescent COVID-19. T cells, B-cell-depleted T cells, or PBMCs supplied cDNA or gDNA.

This CDR3 comprises 14 residues. V was cut by 5 bases and J by 0 bases, with 11 bases left in between. The germline gives CDR1 LNHDA, CDR2 SQIVND (reference sequence). This clone is a singleton in its sample. Original data processing: Amplification from reference gene primers served as the basis for estimated nucleated cell counts. Data came from immunoSEQ multiplex PCR; TCRdb stores just in-frame clones and leaves some out. Clone size and the V and J calls come from that table; the DNA yielded D and trimming. This sample has approximately 340,000 clones; around 80% occur once, and the top ten carry approximately 3.1%.

The clonotype was recovered from a man in his thirties or forties with active or convalescent COVID-19. The genes are TRBV19 and TRBJ2-7; D ambiguous. The material sequenced was peripheral blood. The CDR3 bases are TGTGCCAGTAGTCCTTCACCGAGCTCCTACGAGCAGTACTTC. Translating gives CASSPSPSSYEQYF.